This record covers a single T cell receptor beta chain. Its antigen is not identified. The donors formed part of the roughly 120-subject validation cohort, distinct from the approximately 670-subject first cohort. This CDR3 region has 13 residues. V was cut by 5 bases and J by 6 bases, with 14 bases left in between. Germline V CDR1 and CDR2: MNHNS, SASEGT. The method was immunoSEQ multiplex PCR; TCRdb's version includes in-frame clones alone and lacks a portion of them. The table has over 200,000 clones, about 86% seen once. The data were taken from a study of cytomegalovirus exposure and HLA in healthy donors. Study-wide results and caveats: Most observed TCR sequences were rare, whereas some public TCRs were detected in many donors.

The TCR sequence derives from a woman aged 18-29 years in good health and CMV-seronegative. The chain has TRBV6-1 and TRBJ2-7; maybe TRBD1 (6 bases). Sequences were obtained from PBMCs. The CDR3 nucleotides read TGTGCCAGCAGTCAAGGACAGAGTGGCGAGCAGTACTTC. Translation: CASSQGQSGEQYF.